The source of this T cell receptor (beta chain) is a study of shared clonotypes between healthy human individuals (TCRdb year 2020). Turning to the overall study: The cohort comprised a couple of women and a few men aged 18 to 49 years. To increase sequencing depth and limit assay-specific biases, different laboratories used diverse techniques to prepare libraries and sequence TCR repertoires. The study deeply sequenced blood TCR repertoires of 5 or 6 healthy adults to estimate repertoire size and the extent of clonotype sharing between individuals. Each donor's leukapheresis produced roughly between roughly 0.85 and 9 billion PBMCs. For each donor, CD4 naive and CD4 memory were each given three plates, CD8 naive was given two plates, and CD8 memory was given one plate.

Study-level results and caveats: Clonotypes shared by all four sorted-subset donors showed higher generation probabilities than non-shared clonotypes. Because the study included only a small number of donors, the genetic and exposure-history diversity represented was limited. Even with the large sequencing depth, rarefaction of the sorted-subset datasets indicated that sequencing was incomplete. Sampling was restricted to blood, and TCR repertoires in tissues likely differ from the TCR repertoires found in blood. Based on pairwise subsampling, the degree of clonotype sharing among donors was expected to be affected by sequencing depth. Naive subsets generally had larger estimated clonotype richness than memory subsets did. When a handful of donors were compared, the shared fraction of clonotypes was approximately 5% for naive CD4, around 3.6% for naive CD8, roughly 2.3% for memory CD4, and around 0.37% for memory CD8.

About this clone: Its antigen is still unknown. One base away there is no much larger clone; base qualities are not given.

Donors were healthy HIV-negative adults with no recently reported acute infections or vaccinations. Only Caucasian adults living in Nashville, Tennessee, USA were represented among the donors. CD4+ T cells were enriched by magnetic negative selection; naive cells were then positively selected on CD45RA, and the negative fraction formed the memory subset. Blood was obtained by leukapheresis, after which PBMCs were separated by Ficoll-Histopaque density gradient centrifugation and cryopreserved in liquid nitrogen vapor phase. Analytical flow cytometry was used to check the purity and quantity of each magnetically sorted T cell population. Genomic DNA was isolated from each sorted fraction and quantified by UV absorbance on a Nanodrop 2000c. Using the deep immunoSEQ assay, multiplex PCR amplified TCR CDR3 regions from genomic DNA. Extracted genomic DNA from each cell subset was distributed evenly across all wells of several immunoSEQ 96-well plates, and each plate was treated as a replicate. For sorted subsets, each replicate PCR was loaded with roughly 0.2 ug genomic DNA, equivalent to 25,000 to 30,000 T cell genomes. Purified libraries were quantified with a Qubit 3.0 fluorometer, sized on a Bioanalyzer 2100, and re-quantified with the KAPA Library Quantification kit. Every immunoSEQ 96-well plate was sequenced on a separate single-read 150-cycle Illumina NextSeq 550 flow cell. In the original analysis: Because only junctional sequences without quality scores were contained in the immunoSEQ output, filtering matching that applied to full-length reads could not be performed. To assign V/J genes and CDR3, sequences were annotated against IMGT germline references using PyIR, a Python wrapper for IgBLAST v1.9. Reads were removed for weak V/J assignments (E-value above 1e-6), missing CDR3, stop codons, out-of-frame junctions, or ambiguous translated residues. V3J clonotypes were defined as sequences sharing the same inferred V gene, J gene, and CDR3 amino acid sequence. The percentage overlap between two repertoires was calculated by dividing the number of shared unique clonotypes by the size of the smaller repertoire. Richness of each repertoire was evaluated using RTK rarefaction, the Chao1 estimator, and Recon v2.1 estimates of unobserved clonotypes. Generation probabilities for all TCRbeta clonotypes obtained by the gDNA method from a handful of donors were computed using OLGA. TCRdb re-hosts the immuneACCESS table, in-frame sequences only. Its copies lack some clones; in the studies checked, an unresolved V gene accounts for under half of them, and the cause for the rest is not known. V, J and clone size are those of that table, while D and trimming were read from the DNA. The sample table lists some 1.5 million clones, roughly 95% of them with a count of one. The ten largest clones take up approximately 1.1% of the sample.

Inclusive of the bounding cysteine and phenylalanine, the CDR3 is 13 residues long. Only the CDR3 part of the read is kept: 39 bases, read in frame from the first base. V loses 2 bases, J loses 10 bases, and the germline ends lie 11 bases apart. For CDR1 and CDR2, the germline V gene (reference sequence) lists WNHNN and SYGVQD. The source of this sequence is a man aged 25-45 years in good health. The specimen was naive CD4+ T cells sorted from blood. Taken with the paper, the label for cell subset or site translates to: CD45RA+ positively selected. The sequence is built from TRBV10-1 and TRBJ1-4, with no confidently assigned D gene. CDR3 sequence: CASSEGRGGKLFF. The DNA sequence follows: TGCGCCAGCAGTGAGGGACGGGGAGGAAAACTGTTTTTT.